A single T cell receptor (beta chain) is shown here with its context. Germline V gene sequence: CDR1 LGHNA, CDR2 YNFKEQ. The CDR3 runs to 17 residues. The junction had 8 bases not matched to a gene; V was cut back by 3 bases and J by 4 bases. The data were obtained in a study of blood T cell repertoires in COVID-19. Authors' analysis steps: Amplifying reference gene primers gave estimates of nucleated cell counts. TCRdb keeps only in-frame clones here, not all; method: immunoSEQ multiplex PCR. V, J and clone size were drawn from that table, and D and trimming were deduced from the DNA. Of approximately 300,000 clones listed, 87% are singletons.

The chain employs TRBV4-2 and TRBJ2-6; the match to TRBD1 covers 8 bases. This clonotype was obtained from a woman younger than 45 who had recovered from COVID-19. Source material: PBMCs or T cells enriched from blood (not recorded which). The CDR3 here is CASSQGTGTTGANVLTF. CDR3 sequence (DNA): TGTGCCAGCAGCCAGGGGACAGGAACAACCGGGGCCAACGTCCTGACTTTC.